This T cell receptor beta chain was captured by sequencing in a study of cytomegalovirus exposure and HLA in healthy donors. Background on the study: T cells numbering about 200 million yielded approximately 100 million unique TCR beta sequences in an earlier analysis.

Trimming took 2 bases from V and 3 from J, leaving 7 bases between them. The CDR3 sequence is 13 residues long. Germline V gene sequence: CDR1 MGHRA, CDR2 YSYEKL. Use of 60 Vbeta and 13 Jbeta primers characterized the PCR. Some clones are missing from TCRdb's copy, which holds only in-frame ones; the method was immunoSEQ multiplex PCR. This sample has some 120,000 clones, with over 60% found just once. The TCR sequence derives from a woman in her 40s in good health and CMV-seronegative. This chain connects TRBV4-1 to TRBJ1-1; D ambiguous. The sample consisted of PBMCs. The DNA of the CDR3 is TGCGCCAGCAGCCAACCCGAGGACACTGAAGCTTTCTTT. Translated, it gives CASSQPEDTEAFF.